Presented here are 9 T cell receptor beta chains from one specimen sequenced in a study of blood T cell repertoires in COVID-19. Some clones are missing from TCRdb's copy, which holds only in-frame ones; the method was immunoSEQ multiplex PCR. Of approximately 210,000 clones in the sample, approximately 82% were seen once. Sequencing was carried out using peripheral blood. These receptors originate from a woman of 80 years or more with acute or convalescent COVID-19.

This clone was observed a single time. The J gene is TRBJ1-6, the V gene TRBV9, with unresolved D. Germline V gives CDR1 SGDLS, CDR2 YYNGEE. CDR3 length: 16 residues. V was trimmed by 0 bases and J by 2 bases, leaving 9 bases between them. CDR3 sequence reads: CASSVGWSPYNSPLHF. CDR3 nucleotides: TGTGCCAGCAGCGTAGGTTGGAGCCCCTATAATTCACCCCTCCACTTT. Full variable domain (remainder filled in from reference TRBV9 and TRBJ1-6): DSGVTQTPKHLITATGQRVTLRCSPRSGDLSVYWYQQSLDQGLQFLIQYYNGEERAKGNILERFSAQQFPDLHSELNLSSLELGDSALYFCASSVGWSPYNSPLHFGNGTRLTVT.

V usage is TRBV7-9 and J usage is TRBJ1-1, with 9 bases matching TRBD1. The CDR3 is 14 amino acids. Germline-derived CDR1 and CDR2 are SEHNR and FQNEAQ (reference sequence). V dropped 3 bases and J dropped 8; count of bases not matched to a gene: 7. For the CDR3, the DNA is TGTGCCAGCAGCTTCGCCTTACAGGGGGCGGAAGCTTTCTTT. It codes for CASSFALQGAEAFF.

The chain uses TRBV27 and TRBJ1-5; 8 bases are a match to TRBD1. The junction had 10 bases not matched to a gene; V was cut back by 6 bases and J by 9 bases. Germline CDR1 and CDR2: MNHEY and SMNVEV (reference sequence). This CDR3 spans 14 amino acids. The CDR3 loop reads CASSPGGLAGPQHF. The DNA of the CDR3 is TGTGCCAGCAGCCCAGGGGGCTTGGCAGGGCCCCAGCATTTT.

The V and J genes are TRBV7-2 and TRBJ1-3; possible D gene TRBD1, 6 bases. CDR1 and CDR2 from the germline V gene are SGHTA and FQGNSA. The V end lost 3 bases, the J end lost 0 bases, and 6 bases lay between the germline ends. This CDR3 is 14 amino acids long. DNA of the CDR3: TGTGCCAGCAGCTTGGACAGCTCTGGAAACACCATATATTTT. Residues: CASSLDSSGNTIYF.

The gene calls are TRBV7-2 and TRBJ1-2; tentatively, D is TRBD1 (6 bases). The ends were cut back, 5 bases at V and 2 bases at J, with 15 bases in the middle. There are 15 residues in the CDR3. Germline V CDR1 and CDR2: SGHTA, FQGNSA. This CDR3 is CASSPTRTVNYGYTF. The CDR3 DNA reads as TGTGCCAGCAGCCCCACAAGGACAGTAAACTATGGCTACACCTTC. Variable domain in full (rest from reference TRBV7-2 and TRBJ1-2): GAGVSQSPSNKVTEKGKDVELRCDPISGHTALYWYRQSLGQGLEFLIYFQGNSAPDKSGLPSDRFSAERTGGSVSTLTIQRTQQEDSAVYLCASSPTRTVNYGYTFGSGTRLTVV.

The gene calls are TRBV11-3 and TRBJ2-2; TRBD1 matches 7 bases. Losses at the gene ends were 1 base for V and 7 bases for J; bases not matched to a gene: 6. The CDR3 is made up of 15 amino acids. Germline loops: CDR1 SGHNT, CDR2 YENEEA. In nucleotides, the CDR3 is TGTGCCAGCAGCTTAGGAGGGGGCAGTAACGGGGAGCTGTTTTTT. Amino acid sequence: CASSLGGGSNGELFF.

CDR3 region: CASSKEGHSYEQYF. The CDR3 DNA reads TGTGCCAGCAGCAAAGAGGGGCACTCCTACGAGCAGTACTTC. This chain links TRBV21-1 with TRBJ2-7; TRBD1 was called by the table and not checked on the DNA. TRBV21-1 is noted as a pseudogene. The CDR3 covers 14 residues.

The CDR3 DNA reads TGTGCCAGCAGCTTTCCCGGAGATCAGCCCCAGCATTTT. Protein sequence: CASSFPGDQPQHF. The chain uses TRBV7-9 and TRBJ1-5; D unresolved. The CDR3 totals 13 residues. CDR1 is SEHNR and CDR2 is FQNEAQ in the germline V gene (reference sequence). Trimming cost V 3 bases and J 5 bases, with 8 bases left between them. Together with reference TRBV7-9 and TRBJ1-5, the CDR3 gives the full variable domain: DTGVSQNPRHKITKRGQNVTFRCDPISEHNRLYWYRQTLGQGPEFLTYFQNEAQLEKSRLLSDRFSAERPKGSFSTLEIQRTEQGDSAMYLCASSFPGDQPQHFGDGTRLSIL.

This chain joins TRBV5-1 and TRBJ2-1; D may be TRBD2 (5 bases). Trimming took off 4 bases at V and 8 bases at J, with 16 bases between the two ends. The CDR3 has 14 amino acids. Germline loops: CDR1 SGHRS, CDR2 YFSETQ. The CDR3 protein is CASSQLLEVDEQFF. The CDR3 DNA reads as TGCGCCAGCAGCCAACTACTAGAAGTGGATGAGCAGTTCTTC.